This TCR beta chain was captured by sequencing in a study of regulatory T cells in long-lasting Graves disease. Overall study results and limits: Whereas approximately 950 public clonotypes were shared by new patients, persistent patients shared more, at some 2,900. The sample size was small, and this may have reduced accuracy.

The sample holds a few counts of this clonotype. The antigen is unknown. A junction boundary mismatches the germline segment, possibly from a read error. The time point denotes: newly diagnosed GD, antithyroid drugs for less than 3 months. The TCR library was made from RNA that had been extracted from PBMCs in TRIzol. Guidelines of the American Thyroid Association were used to diagnose Graves' disease. CDR3-region Arm-PCR and iRepertoire HTBI primers produced the TCR beta libraries. Using its own MiXCR run on the multiplex PCR reads, TCRdb lists one record per CDR3 protein. This sample has more than 300,000 distinct CDR3 sequences; around 16% occur once, and the top ten carry about a fifth. The V gene's germline CDR1 is ENHRY and CDR2 SYGVKD. CDR3 length: 14 amino acids.

The chain joins TRBV10-3 to TRBJ1-1; D remains ambiguous. This receptor was taken from a female donor with Graves disease. The specimen comprised peripheral blood mononuclear cells (PBMCs), sampled at new diagnosis, from a patient treated with antithyroid drugs. This CDR3 reads CAISEPYQNTEALF. The CDR3 bases are TGTGCCATCAGTGAACCCTATCAGAACACTGAAGCTCTCTTT.